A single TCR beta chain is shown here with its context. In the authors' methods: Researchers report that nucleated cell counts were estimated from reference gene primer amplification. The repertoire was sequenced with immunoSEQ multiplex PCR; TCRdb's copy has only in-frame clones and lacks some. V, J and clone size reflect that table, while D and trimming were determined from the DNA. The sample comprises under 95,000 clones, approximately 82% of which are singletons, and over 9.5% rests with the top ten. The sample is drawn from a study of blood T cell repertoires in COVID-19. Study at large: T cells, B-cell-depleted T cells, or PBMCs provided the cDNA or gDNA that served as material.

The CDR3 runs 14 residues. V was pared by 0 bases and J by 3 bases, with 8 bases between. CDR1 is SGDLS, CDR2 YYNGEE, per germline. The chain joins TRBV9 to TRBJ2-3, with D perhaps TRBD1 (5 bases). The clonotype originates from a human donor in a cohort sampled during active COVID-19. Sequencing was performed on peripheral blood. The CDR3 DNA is TGTGCCAGCAGCGTAGAGCCAGGGACAGATACGCAGTATTTT. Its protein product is CASSVEPGTDTQYF. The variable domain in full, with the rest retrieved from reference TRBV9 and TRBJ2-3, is DSGVTQTPKHLITATGQRVTLRCSPRSGDLSVYWYQQSLDQGLQFLIQYYNGEERAKGNILERFSAQQFPDLHSELNLSSLELGDSALYFCASSVEPGTDTQYFGPGTRLTVL.